This T cell receptor (beta chain) was recovered during a study of T cells in localized non-small cell lung cancer. Study-wide results and limits: Longer overall survival was seen with higher T cell density measured in blood.

Clones were sequenced by immunoSEQ multiplex PCR, and TCRdb holds only the in-frame ones, with some missing. The repertoire has over 15,000 clones, around 89% of them found once; the top ten carry roughly 3.5%. To note about this clone: The antigen remains undetermined.

The ends were cut back, 3 bases at V and 6 bases at J, with 6 bases in the middle. Germline CDR1 is WSHSY and CDR2 is SAAADI. The CDR3 totals 12 residues. The source was peripheral blood, collected before any cancer treatment. The chain has TRBV10-2 and TRBJ1-5; D gene ambiguous. The TCR was taken from a male donor at least 60 years old with stage II squamous cell lung carcinoma. CDR3 residues: CASSESGQPQHF. CDR3 nucleotides: TGCGCCAGCAGTGAATCGGGTCAGCCCCAGCATTTT.